The rows below give T cell receptor beta chains drawn from one sample of a study of T cells in Graves' hyperthyroidism and ophthalmopathy. MiXCR, run by TCRdb on the multiplex PCR reads, gives a single entry per CDR3 protein. The sample has over 200,000 distinct CDR3 sequences; 13% to 15% are singletons. The sequenced material came from blood. Every receptor here comes from a middle-aged woman with Graves' hyperthyroidism that later progressed to Graves' ophthalmopathy. CDR3s include the opening cysteine and the closing phenylalanine or tryptophan. Each record gives: clone size, D gene, V gene, J gene, CDR3 protein, CDR3 DNA. The D gene is left open where the match is weak. Rows give clone size only sometimes, using once, few, many, or a class for an expanded clone.

clone size: many; D gene: NA; V gene: TRBV27; J gene: TRBJ2-7; CDR3 protein: CASSLLPGHEQYF; CDR3 DNA: TGTGCCAGCAGTTTACTTCCGGGCCACGAGCAGTACTTC
clone size: many; D gene: NA; V gene: TRBV11-2; J gene: TRBJ2-2; CDR3 protein: CASSLSITGELFF; CDR3 DNA: TGTGCCAGCAGCTTGAGTATCACCGGGGAGCTGTTTTTT
clone size: NA; D gene: TRBD2; V gene: TRBV12-3/TRBV12-4; J gene: TRBJ2-5; CDR3 protein: CASSSSLAGGGETQYF; CDR3 DNA: TGTGCCAGCAGTTCTTCACTAGCGGGAGGTGGAGAGACCCAGTACTTC
clone size: many; D gene: NA; V gene: TRBV28; J gene: TRBJ2-7; CDR3 protein: CASSFQYEQYF; CDR3 DNA: TGTGCCAGCAGTTTCCAGTACGAGCAGTACTTC
clone size: many; D gene: NA; V gene: TRBV27; J gene: TRBJ1-6; CDR3 protein: CASTRKSSYNSPLHF; CDR3 DNA: TGTGCCAGCACCCGTAAGAGCTCCTATAATTCACCCCTCCACTTT
clone size: many; D gene: TRBD1; V gene: TRBV7-2; J gene: TRBJ1-2; CDR3 protein: CASSRDSTPYGYTF; CDR3 DNA: TGTGCCAGCAGCCGGGACAGTACCCCCTATGGCTACACCTTC
clone size: NA; D gene: NA; V gene: TRBV2; J gene: TRBJ2-2; CDR3 protein: CASMEGPAATGELFF; CDR3 DNA: TGTGCCAGCATGGAGGGACCAGCAGCGACCGGGGAGCTGTTTTTT
clone size: many; D gene: NA; V gene: TRBV7-2; J gene: TRBJ2-7; CDR3 protein: CASSPIRDTAYEQYF; CDR3 DNA: TGTGCCAGCAGCCCGATCCGGGACACAGCCTACGAGCAGTACTTC
clone size: NA; D gene: NA; V gene: TRBV19; J gene: TRBJ2-1; CDR3 protein: CASSIVAGEQFF; CDR3 DNA: TGTGCCAGTAGTATCGTCGCAGGTGAGCAGTTCTTC
clone size: many; D gene: TRBD1; V gene: TRBV18; J gene: TRBJ2-7; CDR3 protein: CASSRGTDEQYF; CDR3 DNA: TGTGCCAGCTCACGGGGGACAGACGAGCAGTACTTC
clone size: few; D gene: NA; V gene: TRBV6-2/TRBV6-3; J gene: TRBJ2-7; CDR3 protein: CASSPEGAYEQYF; CDR3 DNA: TGTGCCAGCAGCCCCGAGGGGGCCTACGAGCAGTACTTC
clone size: many; D gene: NA; V gene: TRBV19; J gene: TRBJ2-1; CDR3 protein: CASSYLGGSWNEQFF; CDR3 DNA: TGTGCCAGTAGTTACCTCGGGGGAAGTTGGAATGAGCAGTTCTTC
clone size: many; D gene: NA; V gene: TRBV7-9; J gene: TRBJ2-3; CDR3 protein: CASSRRKRDSSTDTQYF; CDR3 DNA: TGTGCCAGCAGCCGTAGAAAAAGAGACTCTAGCACAGATACGCAGTATTTT
clone size: many; D gene: NA; V gene: TRBV28; J gene: TRBJ1-4; CDR3 protein: CASKRTEVEKLFF; CDR3 DNA: TGTGCCAGCAAAAGGACAGAGGTTGAAAAACTGTTTTTT
clone size: NA; D gene: TRBD1; V gene: TRBV29-1; J gene: TRBJ2-7; CDR3 protein: CSVSTGVVLEQYF; CDR3 DNA: TGCAGCGTTAGTACAGGGGTGGTTCTCGAGCAGTACTTC
clone size: few; D gene: TRBD2; V gene: TRBV27; J gene: TRBJ2-5; CDR3 protein: CASSSGLTQETQYF; CDR3 DNA: TGTGCCAGCAGTTCGGGACTAACCCAAGAGACCCAGTACTTC
clone size: NA; D gene: NA; V gene: TRBV12-3/TRBV12-4; J gene: TRBJ2-5; CDR3 protein: CASTSSDWGGETQYF; CDR3 DNA: TGTGCCAGCACCTCCTCCGACTGGGGCGGGGAGACCCAGTACTTC
clone size: many; D gene: TRBD2; V gene: TRBV10-3; J gene: TRBJ2-5; CDR3 protein: CAIRGAGVIETQYF; CDR3 DNA: TGTGCCATTCGAGGTGCGGGAGTTATCGAGACCCAGTACTTC
clone size: NA; D gene: NA; V gene: TRBV20-1; J gene: TRBJ1-3; CDR3 protein: CSASTGTFGNTIYF; CDR3 DNA: TGCAGTGCCAGCACCGGGACGTTCGGAAACACCATATATTTT
clone size: many; D gene: NA; V gene: TRBV20-1; J gene: TRBJ2-5; CDR3 protein: CSASDIGQPQETQYF; CDR3 DNA: TGCAGTGCTAGCGACATCGGACAGCCTCAAGAGACCCAGTACTTC
clone size: once; D gene: NA; V gene: TRBV20-1; J gene: TRBJ1-2; CDR3 protein: CSAGTGLDYGYTF; CDR3 DNA: TGCAGTGCCGGAACAGGGTTGGACTATGGCTACACCTTC
clone size: many; D gene: TRBD2; V gene: TRBV20-1; J gene: TRBJ2-1; CDR3 protein: CSAPGGPSGRNNEQFF; CDR3 DNA: TGCAGTGCGCCTGGGGGGCCTAGCGGGAGGAACAATGAGCAGTTCTTC
clone size: NA; D gene: NA; V gene: TRBV19; J gene: TRBJ1-5; CDR3 protein: CASSITDYSNQPQHF; CDR3 DNA: TGTGCCAGTAGTATAACAGACTATAGCAATCAGCCCCAGCATTTT
clone size: few; D gene: NA; V gene: TRBV10-3; J gene: TRBJ2-2; CDR3 protein: CAISAPPARGPGELFF; CDR3 DNA: TGTGCCATCAGTGCCCCTCCGGCCCGGGGGCCCGGGGAGCTGTTTTTT
clone size: many; D gene: NA; V gene: TRBV11-2; J gene: TRBJ1-2; CDR3 protein: CASSLELGLGYGYTF; CDR3 DNA: TGTGCCAGCAGCTTAGAACTAGGGTTGGGGTATGGCTACACCTTC
clone size: many; D gene: TRBD1; V gene: TRBV20-1; J gene: TRBJ1-5; CDR3 protein: CSAGGQGNQPQHF; CDR3 DNA: TGCAGTGCTGGGGGACAGGGCAATCAGCCCCAGCATTTT
clone size: many; D gene: TRBD2; V gene: TRBV11-3; J gene: TRBJ2-1; CDR3 protein: CASSKTGLAGGQIHNEQFF; CDR3 DNA: TGTGCCAGCAGCAAAACAGGACTAGCGGGAGGCCAAATTCACAATGAGCAGTTCTTC
clone size: few; D gene: NA; V gene: TRBV5-8; J gene: TRBJ2-5; CDR3 protein: CASSLLRSLDRIQETQYF; CDR3 DNA: TGTGCCAGCAGCCTTCTACGGTCCTTAGATAGAATTCAAGAGACCCAGTACTTC
clone size: many; D gene: TRBD1; V gene: TRBV2; J gene: TRBJ2-7; CDR3 protein: CASSLTGVSSYEQYF; CDR3 DNA: TGTGCCAGCAGCCTGACAGGGGTGAGCTCCTACGAGCAGTACTTC
clone size: many; D gene: TRBD1; V gene: TRBV27; J gene: TRBJ1-1; CDR3 protein: CASSSNRGTEAFF; CDR3 DNA: TGTGCCAGCAGTTCAAACAGGGGCACTGAAGCTTTCTTT
clone size: many; D gene: TRBD2; V gene: TRBV12-3/TRBV12-4; J gene: TRBJ2-1; CDR3 protein: CASANGPGLAGGSYNEQFF; CDR3 DNA: TGTGCCAGCGCGAACGGCCCGGGACTAGCGGGAGGGTCCTACAATGAGCAGTTCTTC
clone size: many; D gene: NA; V gene: TRBV2; J gene: TRBJ2-7; CDR3 protein: CASGSLPYEQYF; CDR3 DNA: TGTGCCAGCGGGAGCCTTCCCTACGAGCAGTACTTC
clone size: many; D gene: TRBD2; V gene: TRBV28; J gene: TRBJ2-7; CDR3 protein: CASSSPYPPREGLKYEQYF; CDR3 DNA: TGTGCCAGCAGTTCCCCTTACCCTCCCCGGGAGGGCCTTAAGTACGAGCAGTACTTC
clone size: many; D gene: TRBD2; V gene: TRBV28; J gene: TRBJ2-7; CDR3 protein: CASSAPGLAAREQYF; CDR3 DNA: TGTGCCAGCAGTGCTCCGGGACTAGCGGCACGAGAGCAGTACTTC
clone size: many; D gene: NA; V gene: TRBV12-3/TRBV12-4; J gene: TRBJ1-2; CDR3 protein: CASSFQAEIYGYTF; CDR3 DNA: TGTGCCAGCAGTTTTCAAGCAGAGATCTATGGCTACACCTTC
clone size: many; D gene: TRBD1; V gene: TRBV29-1; J gene: TRBJ2-2; CDR3 protein: CSAGTGGITGELFF; CDR3 DNA: TGCAGCGCCGGGACAGGGGGCATCACCGGGGAGCTGTTTTTT
clone size: many; D gene: NA; V gene: TRBV20-1; J gene: TRBJ1-1; CDR3 protein: CSARDEGGSTEAFF; CDR3 DNA: TGCAGTGCTAGAGATGAGGGAGGGAGCACTGAAGCTTTCTTT
clone size: many; D gene: TRBD1; V gene: TRBV28; J gene: TRBJ1-1; CDR3 protein: CASSGGEVTEAFF; CDR3 DNA: TGTGCCAGCTCAGGGGGCGAAGTCACTGAAGCTTTCTTT
clone size: NA; D gene: NA; V gene: TRBV5-1; J gene: TRBJ2-1; CDR3 protein: CASSFGGISSYNEQFF; CDR3 DNA: TGCGCCAGCAGCTTCGGGGGAATCAGCTCCTACAATGAGCAGTTCTTC
clone size: many; D gene: NA; V gene: TRBV27; J gene: TRBJ1-2; CDR3 protein: CASSYKGMNYGYTF; CDR3 DNA: TGTGCCAGCAGTTATAAGGGGATGAACTATGGCTACACCTTC
clone size: few; D gene: TRBD2; V gene: TRBV25-1; J gene: TRBJ2-1; CDR3 protein: CASSGRKRETSSYNEQFF; CDR3 DNA: TGTGCCAGCAGTGGTAGGAAGCGGGAGACGAGTTCCTACAATGAGCAGTTCTTC
clone size: many; D gene: TRBD2; V gene: TRBV20-1; J gene: TRBJ2-7; CDR3 protein: CSPLAGPYEQYF; CDR3 DNA: TGTTCGCCTCTAGCGGGACCCTACGAGCAGTACTTC
clone size: NA; D gene: NA; V gene: TRBV4-1; J gene: TRBJ2-2; CDR3 protein: CASSQVIGRELFF; CDR3 DNA: TGCGCCAGCAGCCAAGTCATAGGCCGGGAGCTGTTTTTT
clone size: NA; D gene: TRBD2; V gene: TRBV27; J gene: TRBJ2-7; CDR3 protein: CASGTSGAAYEQYF; CDR3 DNA: TGTGCCAGTGGGACTAGCGGGGCCGCCTACGAGCAGTACTTC
clone size: many; D gene: NA; V gene: TRBV18; J gene: TRBJ1-6; CDR3 protein: CASSPLPSSYNSPLHF; CDR3 DNA: TGTGCCAGCTCACCACTTCCTAGCTCCTATAATTCACCCCTCCACTTT
clone size: once; D gene: NA; V gene: TRBV5-6; J gene: TRBJ1-5; CDR3 protein: CASSSGTGANQPQHF; CDR3 DNA: TGTGCCAGCAGCTCCGGGACTGGTGCCAATCAGCCCCAGCATTTT
clone size: many; D gene: NA; V gene: TRBV11-2; J gene: TRBJ2-7; CDR3 protein: CASSLPFRYEQYF; CDR3 DNA: TGTGCCAGCAGCCTCCCTTTCCGCTACGAGCAGTACTTC
clone size: many; D gene: TRBD1; V gene: TRBV28; J gene: TRBJ2-7; CDR3 protein: CASSKWDSYEQYF; CDR3 DNA: TGTGCCAGCAGTAAATGGGACAGTTACGAGCAGTACTTC
clone size: many; D gene: TRBD1; V gene: TRBV2; J gene: TRBJ1-3; CDR3 protein: CASSGTGQSTLIYF; CDR3 DNA: TGTGCCAGCAGCGGAACGGGACAGTCGACCTTGATATATTTT
clone size: many; D gene: NA; V gene: TRBV27; J gene: TRBJ1-5; CDR3 protein: CASSAHSNQPQHF; CDR3 DNA: TGTGCCAGCAGTGCCCATAGCAATCAGCCCCAGCATTTT
clone size: many; D gene: NA; V gene: TRBV20-1; J gene: TRBJ2-7; CDR3 protein: CSAALLPPPDIYEQYF; CDR3 DNA: TGCAGTGCTGCCCTACTACCTCCTCCCGATATCTACGAGCAGTACTTC
clone size: NA; D gene: NA; V gene: TRBV13; J gene: TRBJ1-2; CDR3 protein: CASRRTAAHVNYGYTF; CDR3 DNA: TGTGCCAGCAGACGGACAGCTGCACACGTTAACTATGGCTACACCTTC
clone size: many; D gene: TRBD1; V gene: TRBV6-2/TRBV6-3; J gene: TRBJ2-5; CDR3 protein: CASSPRTGETQYF; CDR3 DNA: TGTGCCAGCAGTCCCCGGACAGGGGAGACCCAGTACTTC
clone size: few; D gene: TRBD2; V gene: TRBV7-8; J gene: TRBJ2-1; CDR3 protein: CASSLRVTGTSGKDEQFF; CDR3 DNA: TGTGCCAGCAGCTTGAGGGTAACGGGGACTAGCGGGAAAGATGAGCAGTTCTTC
clone size: NA; D gene: NA; V gene: TRBV19; J gene: TRBJ1-3; CDR3 protein: CASASGSSGNTIYF; CDR3 DNA: TGTGCCAGTGCCTCGGGAAGCTCTGGAAACACCATATATTTT
clone size: many; D gene: NA; V gene: TRBV27; J gene: TRBJ2-2; CDR3 protein: CASSLVANTGELFF; CDR3 DNA: TGTGCCAGCAGTTTGGTGGCGAACACCGGGGAGCTGTTTTTT
clone size: many; D gene: NA; V gene: TRBV12-3/TRBV12-4; J gene: TRBJ1-3; CDR3 protein: CASRPPPNGYSGNTIYF; CDR3 DNA: TGTGCCAGCAGGCCACCCCCGAACGGATACTCTGGAAACACCATATATTTT